The clone carrying this T cell receptor beta chain was detected ten times or more. As yet, its antigen is unknown. TCR beta CDR3 regions were amplified from RNA transcripts. A first-round RT-PCR of the TCR CDR3 used the HTBI primer set. Using its own MiXCR run on the multiplex PCR reads, TCRdb lists one record per CDR3 protein. The sample contains around 690,000 distinct CDR3 sequences, around 16% of which appear only once. Clinical symptoms, serum thyroxine, TRAb, thyroid ultrasound and orbital computed tomography informed diagnoses. This entry is derived from a study of T cells in Graves' hyperthyroidism and ophthalmopathy. Study-level information: Prior to any treatment, at the point of initial diagnosis, peripheral blood was collected. Study-level results: Among clonotypes expanded in thyroid above 0.001, most were also found in blood. Separating ophthalmopathy from stable hyperthyroidism was achieved by a 13 V-J model.

This CDR3 region has 13 residues. Germline CDR1 and CDR2: MDHEN and SYDVKM. Trimming cost V 5 bases and J 8 bases, with 15 bases left between them. What was sequenced was blood. V and J are TRBV28 and TRBJ1-1; the D gene is possibly TRBD1 (5 bases). The TCR sequence derives from a man aged 45-65 years with Graves' hyperthyroidism. This chain's CDR3 is CASSLDSPFEAFF. The CDR3 nucleotides read TGTGCCAGCAGTCTCGACAGTCCATTCGAAGCTTTCTTT.